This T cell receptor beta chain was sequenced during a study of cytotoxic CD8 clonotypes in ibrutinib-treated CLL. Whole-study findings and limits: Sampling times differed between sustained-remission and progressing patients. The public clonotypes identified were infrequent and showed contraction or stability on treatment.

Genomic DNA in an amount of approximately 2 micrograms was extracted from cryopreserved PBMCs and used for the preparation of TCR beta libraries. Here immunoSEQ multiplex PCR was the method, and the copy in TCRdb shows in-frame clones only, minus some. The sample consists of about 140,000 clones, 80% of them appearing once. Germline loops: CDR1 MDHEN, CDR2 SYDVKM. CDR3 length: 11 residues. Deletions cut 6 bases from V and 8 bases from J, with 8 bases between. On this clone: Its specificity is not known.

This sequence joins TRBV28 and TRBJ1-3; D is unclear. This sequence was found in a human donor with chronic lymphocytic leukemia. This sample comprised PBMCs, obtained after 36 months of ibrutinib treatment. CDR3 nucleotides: TGTGCCAGCAGCCTGGGGTACACCATATATTTT. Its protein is CASSLGYTIYF.